This passage covers 8 T cell receptor beta chains from one sample sequenced in a study of CD8+ T cells in alopecia areata. Following extraction, RNA underwent reverse transcription to cDNA, which served as the sequencing template. Method: immunoSEQ multiplex PCR; TCRdb's copy keeps in-frame clones and lacks some. Among approximately 180,000 clones listed, roughly 60% were seen once. Sample: CD4+ T cells sorted from blood, taken at week 0. The receptors stem from a human donor with alopecia areata.

V gene TRBV29-1 combines with J gene TRBJ2-2, with D possibly matching TRBD1 (5 bases). In germline, CDR1 is SQVTM, CDR2 ANQGSEA. V was clipped by 0 bases and J by 4 bases, with 15 bases between them. This CDR3 is 16 amino acids long. CDR3 nucleotide sequence: TGCAGCGTTGAAGACACACCAGGGCAAGGCACCGGGGAGCTGTTTTTT. The encoded protein is CSVEDTPGQGTGELFF.

The chain is built from TRBV7-2 and TRBJ1-5; TRBD1 is a possible D gene (5 bases). The CDR3 loop spans 14 amino acids. CDR1 and CDR2 from the germline V gene are SGHTA and FQGNSA. The ends were cut back, 0 bases at V and 3 bases at J, with 6 bases in the middle. CDR3 loop: CASSLAGTNQPQHF. DNA for the CDR3: TGTGCCAGCAGCTTAGCAGGGACCAATCAGCCCCAGCATTTT.

This clone was picked up many times. This rearrangement joins TRBV7-8 to TRBJ2-5; D gene ambiguous. The V end lost 1 base, the J end lost 3 bases, and 9 bases lay between the germline ends. The CDR3 is 14 amino acids. The germline V gene has CDR1 SGHVS and CDR2 FQNEAQ. The CDR3, as DNA: TGTGCCAGCAGCTTAGGGAGTTCCAAAGAGACCCAGTACTTC. Amino acid sequence: CASSLGSSKETQYF.

The chain uses TRBV11-2 and TRBJ1-2; 7 nucleotides align to TRBD1. Germline V gene sequence: CDR1 SGHAT, CDR2 FQNNGV. The CDR3 totals 11 residues. V shed 7 bases, J shed 6 bases, and the junction held 2 bases outside the gene matches. The DNA of the CDR3 is TGTGCCAGCACAGGGGGAGATGGCTACACCTTC. Protein product: CASTGGDGYTF.

The chain employs TRBV28 and TRBJ2-1, with TRBD2 matching 8 bases. CDR3 length: 14 amino acids. Per germline, CDR1 MDHEN and CDR2 SYDVKM. Trimming cost V 3 bases and J 6 bases; bases outside gene matches: 4. CDR3: CASSLRGAGNEQFF. For the CDR3, the DNA is TGTGCCAGCAGTTTGCGGGGGGCGGGCAATGAGCAGTTCTTC. The whole variable domain, remainder taken from reference TRBV28 and TRBJ2-1, is DVKVTQSSRYLVKRTGEKVFLECVQDMDHENMFWYRQDPGLGLRLIYFSYDVKMKEKGDIPEGYSVSREKKERFSLILESASTNQTSMYLCASSLRGAGNEQFFGPGTRLTVL.

This chain links TRBV7-2 with TRBJ1-1; D gene uncertain. Germline loops: CDR1 SGHTA, CDR2 FQGNSA. Deletions cut 2 bases from V and 0 bases from J, with 10 bases between. The CDR3 runs to 15 residues. CDR3 nucleotides: TGTGCCAGCAGCTTACTTCTGGTCTTGAACACTGAAGCTTTCTTT. Translating it yields CASSLLLVLNTEAFF. Full variable domain (outside the CDR3, taken from reference TRBV7-2 and TRBJ1-1): GAGVSQSPSNKVTEKGKDVELRCDPISGHTALYWYRQSLGQGLEFLIYFQGNSAPDKSGLPSDRFSAERTGGSVSTLTIQRTQQEDSAVYLCASSLLLVLNTEAFFGQGTRLTVV.

V and J are TRBV28 and TRBJ1-1; D remains unclear. CDR3 length: 13 residues. The V gene's germline CDR1 is MDHEN and CDR2 SYDVKM. Deletions cut 5 bases from V and 0 bases from J, with 7 bases between. CDR3 bases: TGTGCCAGCAGTGACGACATGAACACTGAAGCTTTCTTT. Translating gives CASSDDMNTEAFF.

CDR3 DNA: TGTGCCTGGAGTGTAACTAGCAATCAGCCCCAGCATTTT. It translates to CAWSVTSNQPQHF. This chain joins TRBV30 and TRBJ1-5, with D uncertain. V was pared by 0 bases and J by 0 bases, with 3 bases between. Per the germline V gene, CDR1 is GTSNPN and CDR2 is SVGIG (reference sequence). The CDR3 has 13 amino acids.